The clone carrying this T cell receptor (beta chain) was seen more than once but under ten times. These data originate in a study of response to subunit inactivated influenza vaccine. Trimming removed 8 bases from V and 2 bases from J, with 12 bases in between. The CDR3 spans 13 residues. In germline, CDR1 is MNHNY, CDR2 SVGAGI (reference sequence). TCRdb called the RT-PCR reads again in MiXCR, with one record for every CDR3 protein. The table lists hundreds of thousands of distinct CDR3 sequences, around 10% of them singletons, with around 10% in the top ten. These data are also associated with another study on T cells expressing NK-cell markers. That source adds: UMI-tagged 5'RACE template switching yielded the TCR beta cDNA. One of eight sequenced donors was HCMV-seronegative; the other seven were seropositive. The study found dominant NKG2C+ clonotypes at roughly 1.0-7.5% of CD8+ T cells in 5 or 6 donors. In a few donors, dominant clonotypes made up about 25-60.1% of CD3+CD56-NKG2C+ cells. Whether the expanded NKG2C+ T cell clones recognized HCMV remained unclear.

This sequence joins TRBV6-6 and TRBJ1-1; D is undetermined. The clonotype was recovered from a man in his forties or fifties who received an inactivated influenza vaccine. The sample was PBMCs from blood, taken on the day of vaccination. This CDR3 reads CASWYTANTEAFF. CDR3 coding DNA: TGTGCCAGCTGGTATACGGCTAACACTGAAGCTTTCTTT.